The entry below describes one TCR beta chain. The record originates from a study of blood T cell repertoires in COVID-19. Study in general: Sample material is recorded as cDNA or gDNA derived from T cells, B-cell-depleted T cells, or PBMCs.

Authors' processing steps: Amplification with reference gene primers provided the estimates of nucleated cell counts. The method was immunoSEQ multiplex PCR; TCRdb's version includes in-frame clones alone and lacks a portion of them. The V and J calls and clone size were taken over from that table, and D and trimming were inferred from the DNA. The sample consists of about 270,000 clones, more than 70% of them appearing once. Sequencing was done on a sample of peripheral blood. The source of this sequence is a woman under 30 with acute or convalescent COVID-19.

The CDR3 coding sequence is TGTGCCAGCAGTTACACGTCCCGGGACAGGGGTTTGAACACTGAAGCTTTCTTT. Its translation is CASSYTSRDRGLNTEAFF. This chain joins TRBV6-2 or TRBV6-3 and TRBJ1-1, with 10 bases lining up with TRBD1. CDR3 size: 18 residues. Germline-derived CDR1 and CDR2 are MNHEY and SVGEGT. V gave up 2 bases and J gave up 0 bases; unmatched junction bases: 9.